These 27 T cell receptor beta chains came from one sample sequenced in a study of blood T cell repertoires in COVID-19. Profiling relied on immunoSEQ multiplex PCR, and the TCRdb table lists in-frame clones only, not all of them. The repertoire has about 300,000 clones, 90% of them found once; the top ten carry around 4.5%. The specimen was PBMCs or T cells enriched from blood (not recorded which). These receptors originate from a woman aged 18-30 years with acute COVID-19.

A few counts support this clone. CDR3 protein: CASSLSWDRGHGYTF. For the CDR3, the DNA is TGTGCCAGCAGTTTATCGTGGGACAGGGGACATGGCTACACCTTC. J is TRBJ1-2 and V is TRBV28; 10 bases map to TRBD1. Germline loops: CDR1 MDHEN, CDR2 SYDVKM. The trim removed 1 base at V and 6 bases at J, leaving 5 bases unmatched. CDR3 length: 15 residues.

This chain uses TRBV7-9 with TRBJ1-1; the D is unclear. CDR3 length: 11 residues. CDR1 SEHNR and CDR2 FQNEAQ come from the germline V gene (reference sequence). V lost 7 bases to trimming and J lost 4 bases, with 7 bases between them. This chain's CDR3 is CASKSVTEAFF. The CDR3 coding sequence is TGTGCCAGCAAGTCGGTCACTGAAGCTTTCTTT.

V gene TRBV11-3 combines with J gene TRBJ2-3; TRBD1 aligns across 10 bases. Unmatched junction bases numbered 4, after V lost 5 bases and J lost 5 bases. CDR1 is SGHNT and CDR2 is YENEEA in the germline V gene. The CDR3 loop spans 14 amino acids. The CDR3 DNA sequence: TGTGCCAGCAGCCGGGACAGGGGAGGAGATACGCAGTATTTT. It encodes CASSRDRGGDTQYF.

The rearrangement links TRBV19 to TRBJ1-2; D is ambiguous. Germline V gene lookup returns CDR1 LNHDA and CDR2 SQIVND (reference sequence). Trimming left V 8 bases short and J 3 bases short, with 7 bases between. CDR3 length equals 11 residues. The CDR3 protein is CASHAYYGYTF. The DNA of the CDR3 is TGTGCCAGTCACGCGTACTATGGCTACACCTTC.

V usage is TRBV5-4 and J usage is TRBJ1-4; D gene uncertain. This CDR3 contains 17 residues. Germline V lookup: CDR1 SGHNT, CDR2 YYREEE (reference sequence). Trimming took 4 bases from V and 0 from J, leaving 16 bases between them. This CDR3 is CASSTSRGGATNEKLFF. The CDR3 DNA sequence: TGTGCCAGCAGCACTTCCCGGGGTGGGGCAACTAATGAAAAACTGTTTTTT.

The V gene is TRBV6-5, the J gene TRBJ1-1; TRBD1 agrees at 7 bases. The germline V gene encodes CDR1 MNHEY and CDR2 SVGAGI. There are 15 residues in the CDR3. The trim removed 2 bases at V and 6 bases at J, leaving 9 bases unmatched. The CDR3 protein is CASSYNRDRNAEAFF. The CDR3 coding sequence is TGTGCCAGCAGTTACAACCGGGACAGAAACGCTGAAGCTTTCTTT.

The chain recombines TRBV5-8 with TRBJ1-1; D remains unclear. The CDR3 totals 13 residues. Germline loops: CDR1 SGHTS, CDR2 YDEGEE. The V end was cut by 6 bases, the J end by 5 bases, with 14 bases between. The CDR3 spells CASTLEARTEAFF. CDR3 bases: TGTGCCAGCACGTTAGAGGCCCGGACTGAAGCTTTCTTT.

This chain uses TRBV14 with TRBJ1-4, with D possibly being TRBD1 (6 bases). Germline-derived CDR1 and CDR2 are SGHDN and FVKESK. Between the trimmed V and J ends, which lost 1 base and 8 bases, there was a span of 14 bases. This CDR3 is 15 amino acids long. The CDR3 bases are TGTGCCAGCAGCCAAGGGACAGCCGATTGGGAAAAACTGTTTTTT. This codes for CASSQGTADWEKLFF. The whole variable domain, filled in from reference TRBV14 and TRBJ1-4, reads EAGVTQFPSHSVIEKGQTVTLRCDPISGHDNLYWYRRVMGKEIKFLLHFVKESKQDESGMPNNRFLAERTGGTYSTLKVQPAELEDSGVYFCASSQGTADWEKLFFGSGTQLSVL.

J is TRBJ2-1 and V is TRBV27; D unresolved. The V gene's germline CDR1 is MNHEY and CDR2 SMNVEV (reference sequence). CDR3 length: 13 residues. The V and J ends lost 4 bases and 7 bases respectively, with 11 bases between them. Here the CDR3 DNA reads TGTGCCAGCAGTTATGGAATGCGGAATGAGCAGTTCTTC. Translating it yields CASSYGMRNEQFF.

The rearrangement joins TRBV2 to TRBJ2-2; D uncertain. V dropped 4 bases and J dropped 3 bases, with 12 bases sitting between them. The germline CDR1 and CDR2 sequences are SNHLY and FYNNEI. The CDR3 covers 15 residues. The CDR3 is CASSAPGLYTGELFF. The CDR3 DNA sequence: TGTGCCAGCAGTGCCCCTGGGCTATACACCGGGGAGCTGTTTTTT.

This clone was picked up one time. V is TRBV19 and J is TRBJ1-1, with 7 bases that match TRBD1. This CDR3 is built from 13 residues. Germline CDR1 reads LNHDA; CDR2 reads SQIVND (reference sequence). Trimming at V came to 4 bases and at J to 1 base, leaving 0 bases not matched to a gene. In DNA, the CDR3 is TGTGCCAGTAGTAGGGACAGGAACACTGAAGCTTTCTTT. The encoded protein is CASSRDRNTEAFF.

This chain uses TRBV5-6 with TRBJ2-1; TRBD2 agrees at 9 bases. Germline lookup yields CDR1 SGHDT and CDR2 YYEEEE. J lost 5 bases, V lost 6 bases, and 6 bases had no gene match. The CDR3 is 14 amino acids. In DNA, the CDR3 is TGTGCCAGCACCCGAGCGGGAGGCCACAATGAGCAGTTCTTC. It is translated as CASTRAGGHNEQFF. Using reference TRBV5-6 and TRBJ2-1 for the parts outside the CDR3, the full variable domain is DAGVTQSPTHLIKTRGQQVTLRCSPKSGHDTVSWYQQALGQGPQFIFQYYEEEERQRGNFPDRFSGHQFPNYSSELNVNALLLGDSALYLCASTRAGGHNEQFFGPGTRLTVL.

This clone turned up a few times. The chain links TRBV5-1 to TRBJ1-1, with no clear D. The germline V gene has CDR1 SGHRS and CDR2 YFSETQ. V lost 4 bases and J lost 1, with 14 bases in between. There are 15 residues in the CDR3. The chain's CDR3 is CASSPEDPRNTEAFF. The CDR3 nucleotides read TGCGCCAGCAGCCCCGAAGACCCTAGGAACACTGAAGCTTTCTTT.

The rearrangement links TRBV4-1 to TRBJ2-7; TRBD2 matches 10 bases. Looked up from germline, CDR1 is MGHRA and CDR2 is YSYEKL. CDR3 length equals 16 residues. J was trimmed by 7 bases and V by 1 base; bases with no gene match: 10. CDR3: CASSQAELAGVGEQYF. The CDR3 DNA reads TGCGCCAGCAGCCAAGCAGAGCTAGCGGGAGTGGGAGAGCAGTACTTC.

The chain employs TRBV6-5 and TRBJ2-1; TRBD2 matches at 11 bases. Germline CDR1 reads MNHEY; CDR2 reads SVGAGI. The CDR3 length is 15 residues. V lost 7 bases and J lost 1; bases outside the gene matches: 3. CDR3 nucleotide sequence: TGTGCCAGCACCCGACTAGCGGGATCCTACAATGAGCAGTTCTTC. It specifies CASTRLAGSYNEQFF.

J is TRBJ1-2 and V is TRBV11-1; D gene ambiguous. CDR3 size: 13 residues. The germline V and J ends were trimmed by 5 bases and 2 bases, with 9 bases remaining between them. Germline lookup yields CDR1 SGHAT and CDR2 FQDESV (reference sequence). In nucleotides, the CDR3 is TGTGCCAGCAGCAGAGGACTAAACTATGGCTACACCTTC. It specifies CASSRGLNYGYTF.

The chain recombines TRBV15 with TRBJ2-7; no firm D call. Germline CDR1 reads LNHNV; CDR2 reads YYDKDF (reference sequence). Trimming took off 0 bases at V and 3 bases at J, with 12 bases between the two ends. The CDR3 totals 15 residues. CDR3 region: CATSRDLGYFYEQYF. In DNA, the CDR3 is TGTGCCACCAGCAGAGATCTAGGATATTTCTACGAGCAGTACTTC.

The chain employs TRBV28 and TRBJ1-3; D may be TRBD1 (6 bases). The V end lost 2 bases, the J end lost 2 bases, and 10 bases lay between the germline ends. This CDR3 is 15 amino acids long. The germline V gene encodes CDR1 MDHEN and CDR2 SYDVKM. The DNA for the CDR3 is TGTGCCAGCAGTTTACCCGGGACAACTGGAAACACCATATATTTT. Protein sequence: CASSLPGTTGNTIYF.

V and J are TRBV6-1 and TRBJ2-1; 14 bases match TRBD2. The CDR3 totals 17 residues. Looked up from germline, CDR1 is MNHNS and CDR2 is SASEGT. Losses at the gene ends were 3 bases for V and 8 bases for J; bases not matched to a gene: 9. The CDR3 DNA reads TGTGCCAGCAGTGATTACTTGGGACTAGCGGGAGAGTATGAGCAGTTCTTC. The encoded protein is CASSDYLGLAGEYEQFF.

V gene TRBV18 combines with J gene TRBJ1-6; 7 nucleotides align to TRBD1. The V gene's germline CDR1 is KGHSH and CDR2 LQKENI. This CDR3 comprises 15 residues. The junction had 7 bases not matched to a gene; V was cut back by 4 bases and J by 7 bases. The CDR3 DNA follows: TGTGCCAGCTCACTGCGACAGGGCCAAAATTCACCCCTCCACTTT. Its translation is CASSLRQGQNSPLHF.

This clone has just a few counts. The chain links TRBV6-5 to TRBJ1-2, with TRBD1 as a possible D gene (6 bases). Trimming shortened V by 4 bases and J by 6 bases, and 9 bases separated the two germline ends. Germline lookup yields CDR1 MNHEY and CDR2 SVGAGI. The CDR3 totals 12 residues. The CDR3 loop reads CASSSRTDGYTF. The CDR3 nucleotides read TGTGCCAGCAGTTCTCGGACAGATGGCTACACCTTC.

V usage is TRBV18 and J usage is TRBJ2-7; 7 nucleotides align to TRBD1. This CDR3 is built from 14 residues. Looked up from germline, CDR1 is KGHSH and CDR2 is LQKENI. With V trimmed by 1 base and J by 0 bases, 0 bases remained unmatched. The CDR3 nucleotides are TGTGCCAGCTCACCACAGGGGGCCTCCTACGAGCAGTACTTC. It is translated as CASSPQGASYEQYF.

This chain uses TRBV13 with TRBJ1-5; D is unclear. The germline gives CDR1 PRHDT, CDR2 FYEKMQ (reference sequence). With 5 bases removed from V and 5 bases from J, the gap between germline ends came to 10 bases. This CDR3 has 13 residues. DNA for the CDR3: TGTGCCAGCAGCCCCAGGCCGGATCAGCCCCAGCATTTT. Its protein is CASSPRPDQPQHF.

This clone has a single count. The chain carries TRBV19 and TRBJ2-3; 8 bases agree with TRBD1. V was clipped by 8 bases and J by 2 bases; unmatched bases: 6. This CDR3 has 14 amino acids. Germline-derived CDR1 and CDR2 are LNHDA and SQIVND (reference sequence). Here the CDR3 reads CASGSGGDTDTQYF. CDR3 coding DNA: TGTGCCAGTGGGTCAGGGGGCGACACAGATACGCAGTATTTT.

This chain uses TRBV5-1 with TRBJ2-5, with D possibly matching TRBD2 (6 bases). Germline-derived CDR1 and CDR2 are SGHRS and YFSETQ. Trimming removed 0 bases at V and 4 bases at J, with 13 bases between. The CDR3 spans 15 residues. CDR3 in DNA: TGCGCCAGCAGCTTGGTCGGGGGATTGGGAGAGACCCAGTACTTC. This gives the protein CASSLVGGLGETQYF.

The chain uses TRBV5-4 and TRBJ1-1, with 7 nucleotides matching TRBD1. Losses at the gene ends were 4 bases for V and 1 base for J; bases not matched to a gene: 7. CDR1 and CDR2 (germline): SGHNT, YYREEE (reference sequence). The CDR3 loop spans 15 amino acids. CDR3 protein: CASSQGTAENTEAFF. DNA of the CDR3: TGTGCCAGCAGCCAGGGGACAGCGGAGAACACTGAAGCTTTCTTT.

This rearrangement joins TRBV30 to TRBJ2-2; 9 nucleotides line up with TRBD2. V lost 2 bases, J lost 2 bases, and 6 bases stayed unmatched. This CDR3 spans 16 amino acids. From germline, CDR1 is GTSNPN and CDR2 SVGIG (reference sequence). The CDR3 coding sequence is TGTGCCTGGAGTCGGCTAGCGGGGTATAACACCGGGGAGCTGTTTTTT. Amino acids: CAWSRLAGYNTGELFF.